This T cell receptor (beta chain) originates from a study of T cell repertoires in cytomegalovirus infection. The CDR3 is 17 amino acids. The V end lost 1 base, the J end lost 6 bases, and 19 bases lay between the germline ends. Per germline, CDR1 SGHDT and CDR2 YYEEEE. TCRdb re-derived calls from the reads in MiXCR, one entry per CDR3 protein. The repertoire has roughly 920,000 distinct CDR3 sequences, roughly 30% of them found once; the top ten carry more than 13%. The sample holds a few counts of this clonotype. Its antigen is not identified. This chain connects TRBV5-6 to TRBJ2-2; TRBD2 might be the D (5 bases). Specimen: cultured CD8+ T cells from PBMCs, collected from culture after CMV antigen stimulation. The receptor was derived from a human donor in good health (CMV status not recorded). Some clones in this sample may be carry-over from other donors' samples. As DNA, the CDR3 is TGTGCCAGCAGCTTGAAGTTCGCGGTCGAGGGAGCCGGGGAGCTGTTTTTT. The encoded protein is CASSLKFAVEGAGELFF.